This is a list of T cell receptor beta chains from one sample in a study of blood T cell repertoires in COVID-19. Some clones are missing from TCRdb's copy, which holds only in-frame ones; the method was immunoSEQ multiplex PCR. The data hold roughly 170,000 clones, with roughly 80% observed a single time. Sequencing was performed on PBMCs or T cells enriched from blood (not recorded which). The receptor set was obtained from a woman between 50 and 59 years old who had recovered from COVID-19. CDR3s include the opening cysteine and the closing phenylalanine or tryptophan. The D gene is left open where the match is weak. Only part of the rows carry a size: once, few, many, or a class if the clone is expanded.

.	TRBV28	.	TRBJ2-7	CASSRPGAAGEQYF	TGTGCCAGCAGCCGCCCCGGCGCTGCGGGCGAGCAGTACTTC
TRBD2	TRBV28	.	TRBJ2-2	CASSSRLAGGHGELFF	TGTGCCAGCAGCTCCCGACTAGCGGGAGGCCACGGGGAGCTGTTTTTT
TRBD1	TRBV7-2	.	TRBJ1-3	CASSLASTGTGANTIYF	TGTGCCAGCAGCTTAGCGTCAACCGGGACAGGGGCCAACACCATATATTTT
.	TRBV4-1	.	TRBJ2-3	CASSLGQSDTQYF	TGCGCCAGCAGCTTAGGACAGTCAGATACGCAGTATTTT
TRBD1	TRBV5-1	.	TRBJ1-4	CASSVSGTGQGEKLFF	TGCGCCAGCAGCGTCTCCGGGACAGGGCAGGGTGAAAAACTGTTTTTT
.	TRBV10-3	.	TRBJ1-3	CAISGGQGTGNTIYF	TGTGCCATCAGTGGAGGTCAGGGGACTGGAAACACCATATATTTT
TRBD2	TRBV18	.	TRBJ2-5	CASSASAGDYQETQYF	TGTGCCAGCTCAGCTTCAGCGGGAGACTACCAAGAGACCCAGTACTTC
.	TRBV5-6	.	TRBJ1-1	CASSLWSRGTEAFF	TGTGCCAGCAGCTTGTGGTCTAGGGGCACTGAAGCTTTCTTT
TRBD1	TRBV2	.	TRBJ1-4	CASSEWVQGAATNEKLFF	TGTGCCAGCAGTGAATGGGTGCAGGGGGCGGCGACTAATGAAAAACTGTTTTTT
TRBD2	TRBV24-1	.	TRBJ2-1	CATRGGNEQFF	TGTGCCACCCGGGGGGGGAATGAGCAGTTCTTC
.	TRBV10-3	.	TRBJ1-1	CAIRNSGVGETEAFF	TGTGCCATCAGGAATTCAGGGGTTGGGGAAACTGAAGCTTTCTTT
TRBD1	TRBV11-2	.	TRBJ1-5	CASSLDQTGKVNF	TGTGCCAGCAGCTTAGATCAGACAGGGAAGGTGAATTTT
TRBD1	TRBV14	.	TRBJ1-5	CASSLDRDRGLQPQHF	TGTGCCAGCAGCTTGGACCGGGACAGGGGGCTTCAGCCCCAGCATTTT
.	TRBV6-1	.	TRBJ1-4	CASSDTRPNEKLFF	TGTGCCAGCAGTGATACGAGGCCTAATGAAAAACTGTTTTTT
.	TRBV5-1	.	TRBJ2-7	CASSRMTGLATYEQYF	TGCGCCAGCAGCCGTATGACGGGACTTGCCACCTACGAGCAGTACTTC
TRBD1	TRBV7-8	.	TRBJ1-4	CASSLVGQGGREKLFF	TGTGCCAGCAGCTTAGTTGGACAGGGAGGAAGGGAAAAACTGTTTTTT
.	TRBV5-1	.	TRBJ1-1	CASSGGHGGTEAFF	TGCGCCAGCAGTGGGGGCCATGGTGGGACTGAAGCTTTCTTT
.	TRBV4-2	once	TRBJ2-7	CASSQDSADNSYEQYF	TGTGCCAGCAGCCAAGATAGTGCGGACAACTCCTACGAGCAGTACTTC
.	TRBV10-3	once	TRBJ2-7	CAISEGVAREQYF	TGTGCCATCAGTGAGGGAGTTGCCCGCGAGCAGTACTTC
.	TRBV28	.	TRBJ2-7	CASSPSRGEQYF	TGTGCCAGCAGTCCGAGTAGGGGCGAGCAGTACTTC
TRBD2	TRBV4-2	.	TRBJ2-1	CASSQDGGLAPYNEQFF	TGTGCCAGCAGCCAAGATGGGGGACTAGCGCCTTACAATGAGCAGTTCTTC
TRBD1	TRBV2	.	TRBJ1-5	CASSELRAGTGSNQPQHF	TGTGCCAGCAGTGAATTACGGGCCGGGACAGGTAGCAATCAGCCCCAGCATTTT